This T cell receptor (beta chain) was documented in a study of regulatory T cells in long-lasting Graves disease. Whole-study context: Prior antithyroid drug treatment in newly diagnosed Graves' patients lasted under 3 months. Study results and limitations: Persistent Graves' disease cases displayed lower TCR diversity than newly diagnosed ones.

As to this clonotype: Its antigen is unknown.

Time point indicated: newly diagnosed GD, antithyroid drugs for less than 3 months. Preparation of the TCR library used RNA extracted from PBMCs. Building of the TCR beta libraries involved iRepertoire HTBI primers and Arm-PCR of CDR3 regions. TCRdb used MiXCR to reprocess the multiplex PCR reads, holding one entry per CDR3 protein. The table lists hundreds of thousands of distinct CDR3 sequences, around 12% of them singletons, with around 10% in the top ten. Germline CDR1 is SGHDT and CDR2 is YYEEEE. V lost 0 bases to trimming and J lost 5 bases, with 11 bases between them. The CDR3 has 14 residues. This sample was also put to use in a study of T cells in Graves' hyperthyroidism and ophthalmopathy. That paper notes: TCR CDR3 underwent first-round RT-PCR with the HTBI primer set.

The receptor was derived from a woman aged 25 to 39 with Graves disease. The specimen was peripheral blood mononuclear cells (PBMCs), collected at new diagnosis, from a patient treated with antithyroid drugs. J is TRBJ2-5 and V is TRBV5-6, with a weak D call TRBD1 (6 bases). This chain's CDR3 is CASSLGTEAETQYF. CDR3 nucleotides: TGTGCCAGCAGCTTGGGGACAGAAGCGGAGACCCAGTACTTC.